Below, 16 T cell receptor beta chains from the same sample are listed, as sequenced in a study of vaccination effects on CD4 cells after COVID-19 (dated by TCRdb to between 2021 and 2024). The library relied on the immunoSEQ multiplex PCR assay. The immuneACCESS repertoire file appears here via TCRdb, limited to in-frame rearrangements. These files lack a portion of the clones; in checked studies, under half of the deficit traces to unresolved V genes, and the cause of the others is not known. Within this sample are more than 35,000 clones, with roughly 80% of them counted one time only. Of the sample, just under 30% falls within the top ten clones. These TCRs are of unknown antigen specificity. In the ViraFEST assay, PBMC were stimulated with viral peptide pools, and antigen-specific CD4+ T cell clonotypes were then identified by expansion using TCR sequencing. After around 10 days of culture, CD4+ T cells were isolated with the EasySep CD4+ T cell isolation kit. PCR-confirmed SARS-CoV-2 infection had occurred in convalescent patients between March and December 2020, before the Alpha, Beta and Delta variants emerged in the United States.

Sequencing was performed on CD4+ T cells from PBMCs cultured with a peptide pool, taken before COVID-19 vaccination. The source is a human donor who had a prior SARS-CoV-2 infection.

J is TRBJ1-1 and V is TRBV19; D uncertain. Germline V lookup: CDR1 LNHDA, CDR2 SQIVND (reference sequence). This CDR3 has 15 residues. V lost 3 bases and J lost 6, with 17 bases in between. CDR3 nucleotides: TGTGCCAGTAGTATGGGGAGGGCAAGGCAGGCTGAAGCTTTCTTT. As protein: CASSMGRARQAEAFF.

The chain joins TRBV4-3 to TRBJ2-5, with 7 bases that match TRBD2. Per germline, CDR1 LGHNA and CDR2 YSLEER. The V segment lost 5 bases and the J segment 0 bases; nucleotides outside the gene matches: 6. The CDR3 spans 15 residues. CDR3 in amino acids: CASSRGGQYQETQYF. CDR3 bases: TGCGCCAGCAGCAGGGGAGGGCAGTACCAAGAGACCCAGTACTTC.

V and J are TRBV15 and TRBJ1-2; no clear D gene. V lost 5 bases and J lost 0, with 13 bases in between. Germline V gene data show CDR1 as LNHNV and CDR2 as YYDKDF (reference sequence). This CDR3 spans 15 amino acids. The CDR3 region is CATSRYSGANYGYTF. As DNA, the CDR3 is TGTGCCACCAGCCGATACAGCGGGGCTAACTATGGCTACACCTTC.

V gene TRBV7-2 combines with J gene TRBJ2-1; possibly TRBD2 for D (6 bases). There are 15 residues in the CDR3. The V and J ends lost 1 base and 5 bases respectively, with 12 bases between them. Looked up from germline, CDR1 is SGHTA and CDR2 is FQGNSA. The CDR3 is CASSLGPSDNNEQFF. For the CDR3, the DNA is TGTGCCAGCAGCTTAGGTCCTAGCGATAACAATGAGCAGTTCTTC.

The J gene is TRBJ2-1, the V gene TRBV20-1, with no clear D. V was pared by 3 bases and J by 9 bases, with 12 bases between. The V gene's germline CDR1 is DFQATT and CDR2 SNEGSKA (reference sequence). This CDR3 has 12 amino acids. The CDR3 nucleotides are TGCAGTGCTAGTGAGGTTTTCCGTGAGCAGTTCTTC. Its protein product is CSASEVFREQFF.

This sequence joins TRBV9 and TRBJ2-3, with TRBD1 identical over 9 bases. V shed 0 bases and J 3 bases; nucleotides not matched to a gene: 2. CDR1 and CDR2 from the germline V gene are SGDLS and YYNGEE. This CDR3 has 15 residues. The CDR3 reads CASSVEQGATDTQYF. The CDR3 DNA sequence: TGTGCCAGCAGCGTAGAACAGGGGGCAACAGATACGCAGTATTTT.

This clone occurred a few times. Mismatch with germline at one junction end may stem from a read error. This CDR3 is also generated by other DNA sequences in the sample. The rearrangement joins TRBV7-7 to TRBJ1-1, with D possibly matching TRBD1 (5 bases). Germline V gene data show CDR1 as SSHAT and CDR2 as FNYEAQ (reference sequence). CDR3 length equals 13 residues. DNA for the CDR3: TGTGCTAGCAGCTCACAGGTGAACACTGAAGCTTTCTTT. Its protein is CASSSQVNTEAFF. Full variable domain (outside the CDR3, taken from reference TRBV7-7 and TRBJ1-1): GAGVSQSPRYKVTKRGQDVTLRCDPISSHATLYWYQQALGQGPEFLTYFNYEAQPDKSGLPSDRFSAERPEGSISTLTIQRTEQRDSAMYRCASSSQVNTEAFFGQGTRLTVV.

The V call is TRBV5-4, the J call TRBJ2-3, with 15 bases aligning to TRBD2. V was clipped by 5 bases and J by 3 bases; unmatched bases: 1. In germline, CDR1 is SGHNT, CDR2 YYREEE (reference sequence). There are 15 residues in the CDR3. This CDR3 reads CASSGTSGGTDTQYF. DNA for the CDR3: TGTGCCAGCAGTGGGACTAGCGGGGGGACAGATACGCAGTATTTT.

The chain couples TRBV18 to TRBJ2-2; D is possibly TRBD2 (7 bases). Trimming took off 6 bases at V and 0 bases at J, with 20 bases between the two ends. There are 18 residues in the CDR3. Per the germline V gene, CDR1 is KGHSH and CDR2 is LQKENI. As DNA, the CDR3 is TGTGCCAGCTCCCCCTCCCCGGGGAGGGGGACGAACACCGGGGAGCTGTTTTTT. Its translation: CASSPSPGRGTNTGELFF. Based on the CDR3 plus reference TRBV18 and TRBJ2-2, the full variable domain is NAGVMQNPRHLVRRRGQEARLRCSPMKGHSHVYWYRQLPEEGLKFMVYLQKENIIDESGMPKERFSAEFPKEGPSILRIQQVVRGDSAAYFCASSPSPGRGTNTGELFFGEGSRLTVL.

The chain couples TRBV4-1 to TRBJ2-2, with D possibly matching TRBD2 (6 bases). The V and J ends lost 4 bases and 7 bases respectively, with 19 bases between them. The CDR3 runs to 16 residues. Germline V gene lookup returns CDR1 MGHRA and CDR2 YSYEKL. CDR3 in DNA: TGCGCCAGCAGCCCTGACATTAACCAAGCGGGCGGGGAGCTGTTTTTT. Translation gives CASSPDINQAGGELFF.

This rearrangement joins TRBV9 to TRBJ1-3; 7 bases are a match to TRBD1. Germline V gene data show CDR1 as SGDLS and CDR2 as YYNGEE. The junction had 2 bases not matched to a gene; V was cut back by 2 bases and J by 0 bases. The CDR3 spans 15 residues. The CDR3 here is CASSVGTASGNTIYF. The CDR3 bases are TGTGCCAGCAGCGTTGGGACAGCCTCTGGAAACACCATATATTTT.

The rearrangement joins TRBV18 to TRBJ2-7; 9 nucleotides line up with TRBD1. The length of the CDR3 is 15 residues. Trimming cost V 5 bases and J 0 bases; bases outside gene matches: 5. Germline V gives CDR1 KGHSH, CDR2 LQKENI. The CDR3: CASSAGQGYSYEQYF. CDR3 DNA: TGTGCCAGCTCAGCGGGACAGGGCTACTCCTACGAGCAGTACTTC.

This chain uses TRBV6-5 with TRBJ2-1, with D maybe TRBD2 (6 bases). The CDR3 has 14 amino acids. From germline, CDR1 is MNHEY and CDR2 SVGAGI. The V end was cut by 6 bases, the J end by 4 bases, with 13 bases between. This CDR3 is CASRWRAGYNEQFF. The CDR3 DNA follows: TGTGCCAGCAGGTGGAGGGCGGGATACAATGAGCAGTTCTTC.

The chain recombines TRBV3-1 (or the pseudogene TRBV3-2) with TRBJ2-3; either TRBD1 or TRBD2 may supply D (5 bases each). Germline CDR1 reads LGHDT; CDR2 reads YNNKEL (reference sequence). Trimming cost V 3 bases and J 0 bases, with 10 bases left between them. This CDR3 spans 15 amino acids. CDR3 in amino acids: CASSHRDLSTDTQYF. CDR3 nucleotides: TGTGCCAGCAGCCACCGGGACCTTAGCACAGATACGCAGTATTTT.

This chain joins TRBV7-6 and TRBJ2-1, with TRBD1 matching 8 bases. The CDR3 spans 14 residues. CDR1 and CDR2 (germline): SGHVS, FNYEAQ. Germline trimming cut 2 bases from V and 7 bases from J; bases unmatched to any gene: 4. Here the CDR3 reads CASSLLDRENEQFF. The CDR3 region has the DNA TGTGCCAGCAGCTTACTGGACAGGGAAAATGAGCAGTTCTTC.

CDR3 region: CASSFSGGRETQYF. CDR3 bases: TGTGCCAGCAGCTTTAGCGGGGGGAGGGAGACCCAGTACTTC. The chain uses TRBV5-4 and TRBJ2-5, with 10 bases identical to TRBD2. The CDR3 consists of 14 residues. Germline lookup yields CDR1 SGHNT and CDR2 YYREEE (reference sequence). The junction had 3 bases not matched to a gene; V was cut back by 2 bases and J by 5 bases.